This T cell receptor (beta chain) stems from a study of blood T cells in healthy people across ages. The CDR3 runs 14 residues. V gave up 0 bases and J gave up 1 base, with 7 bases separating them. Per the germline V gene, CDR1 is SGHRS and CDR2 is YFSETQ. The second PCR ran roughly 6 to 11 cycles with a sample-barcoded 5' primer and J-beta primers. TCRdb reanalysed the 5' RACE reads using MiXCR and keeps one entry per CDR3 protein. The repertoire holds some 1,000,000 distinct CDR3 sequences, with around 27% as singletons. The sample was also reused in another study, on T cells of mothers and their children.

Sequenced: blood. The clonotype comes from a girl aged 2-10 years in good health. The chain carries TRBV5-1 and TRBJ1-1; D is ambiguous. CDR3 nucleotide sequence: TGCGCCAGCAGCTTGGCTTGGGGGAACACTGAAGCTTTCTTT. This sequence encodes CASSLAWGNTEAFF.